This T cell receptor (beta chain) was captured in a study of cytomegalovirus exposure and HLA in healthy donors. In this sample, this clone turned up a few times. Amplification used 60 Vbeta primers and 13 Jbeta primers. Profiled with immunoSEQ multiplex PCR; TCRdb holds only in-frame clones, not every one. The sample includes more than 100,000 clones, 75% to 85% seen only once; the top ten take 1%. Germline V CDR1 and CDR2: MNHEY, SVGAGI. The CDR3 extends over 13 amino acids. The germline V and J ends were trimmed by 6 bases and 7 bases, with 13 bases remaining between them. Sample: PBMCs. The TCR was taken from a man aged 35-49 years in good health and CMV-seronegative. This chain uses TRBV6-5 with TRBJ2-1; D might be TRBD2 (6 bases). Written as DNA, the CDR3 is TGTGCCAGCAGGACGACTAGTCGGAATGAGCAGTTCTTC. This codes for CASRTTSRNEQFF.